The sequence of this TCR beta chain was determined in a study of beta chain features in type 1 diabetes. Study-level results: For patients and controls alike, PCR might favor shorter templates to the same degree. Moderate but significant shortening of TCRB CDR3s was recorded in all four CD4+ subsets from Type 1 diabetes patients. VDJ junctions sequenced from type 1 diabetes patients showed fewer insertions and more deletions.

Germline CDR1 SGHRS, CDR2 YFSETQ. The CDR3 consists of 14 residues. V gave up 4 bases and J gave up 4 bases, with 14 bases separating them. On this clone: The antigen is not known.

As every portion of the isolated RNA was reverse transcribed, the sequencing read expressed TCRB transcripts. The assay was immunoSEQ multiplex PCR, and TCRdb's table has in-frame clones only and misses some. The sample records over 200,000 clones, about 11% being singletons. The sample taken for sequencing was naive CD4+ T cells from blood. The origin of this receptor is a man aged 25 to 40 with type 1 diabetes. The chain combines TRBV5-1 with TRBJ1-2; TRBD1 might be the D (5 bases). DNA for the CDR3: TGCGCCAGCAGCATGCTCCAGGGTACCTATGGCTACACCTTC. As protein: CASSMLQGTYGYTF.